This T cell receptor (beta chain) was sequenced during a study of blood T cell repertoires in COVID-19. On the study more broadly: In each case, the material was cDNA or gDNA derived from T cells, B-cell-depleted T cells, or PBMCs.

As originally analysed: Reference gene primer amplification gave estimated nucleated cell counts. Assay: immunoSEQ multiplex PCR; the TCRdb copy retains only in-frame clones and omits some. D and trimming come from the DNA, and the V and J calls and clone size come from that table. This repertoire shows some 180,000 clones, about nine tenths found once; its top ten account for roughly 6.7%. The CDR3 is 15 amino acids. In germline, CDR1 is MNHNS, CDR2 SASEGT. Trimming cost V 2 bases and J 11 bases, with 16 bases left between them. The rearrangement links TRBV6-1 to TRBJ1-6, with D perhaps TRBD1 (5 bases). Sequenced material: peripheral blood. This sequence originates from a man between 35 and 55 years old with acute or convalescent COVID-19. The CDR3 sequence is CASSENDSLGTPLHF. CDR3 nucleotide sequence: TGTGCCAGCAGTGAAAATGACAGCCTTGGGACACCCCTCCACTTT.